Below are 28 T cell receptor beta chains sequenced from a single sample in a study of beta chain features in type 1 diabetes. Sequenced material consisted of expressed TCRB transcripts (all of the isolated RNA was reverse transcribed). Profiled with immunoSEQ multiplex PCR; TCRdb holds only in-frame clones, not every one. The sample yields 300,000 to 450,000 clones, roughly 12% seen once. Material for sequencing was naive CD4+ T cells from blood. These receptors were obtained from a man aged 18 to 29 in good health.

This clone turned up a few times. The chain uses TRBV28 and TRBJ2-2, with 8 nucleotides matching TRBD1. J lost 3 bases, V lost 3 bases, and 3 bases had no gene match. CDR1 and CDR2 from the germline V gene are MDHEN and SYDVKM. This CDR3 region has 15 residues. As DNA, the CDR3 is TGTGCCAGCAGTTTGGACAGGGTCGACACCGGGGAGCTGTTTTTT. Translated: CASSLDRVDTGELFF.

The chain has TRBV15 and TRBJ2-7; TRBD1 matches 7 bases. The CDR3 extends over 15 amino acids. Germline V gene sequence: CDR1 LNHNV, CDR2 YYDKDF (reference sequence). V was pared by 1 base and J by 4 bases, with 7 bases of the junction left unmatched. CDR3 residues: CATSRGQGTLYEQYF. CDR3 DNA sequence: TGTGCCACCAGCAGAGGACAGGGAACCCTATACGAGCAGTACTTC.

The gene calls are TRBV30 and TRBJ1-5; D gene unclear. The CDR3 has 13 residues. The V gene lost 2 bases and the J gene lost 0 bases, with 5 bases spanning the gap. Germline CDR1 is GTSNPN and CDR2 is SVGIG (reference sequence). The CDR3 DNA follows: TGTGCCTGGAGTTCCTTTAGCAATCAGCCCCAGCATTTT. Translated, it gives CAWSSFSNQPQHF.

This clone was seen a few times. The chain has TRBV4-2 and TRBJ2-1; 8 bases agree with TRBD2. Germline values: CDR1 LGHNA, CDR2 YNFKEQ. The CDR3 is 18 residues long. V shed 0 bases, J shed 4 bases, and the junction held 11 bases outside the gene matches. CDR3 in DNA: TGTGCCAGCAGCCAAGATTGGAATGGTCTAGCGGGTTACAATGAGCAGTTCTTC. It translates to CASSQDWNGLAGYNEQFF.

This clone appeared a few times. The rearrangement joins TRBV14 to TRBJ2-1; 8 bases agree with TRBD1. The CDR3 length is 17 residues. After removal of 0 bases from V and 8 bases from J, the junction contained 12 bases not matched to a gene. Germline CDR1 is SGHDN and CDR2 is FVKESK. The CDR3 DNA reads TGTGCCAGCAGCCAAGATCACGGACAGGGTGTTCTCGATGAGCAGTTCTTC. It is translated as CASSQDHGQGVLDEQFF.

The chain employs TRBV7-9 and TRBJ2-1; TRBD2 might be the D (5 bases). Germline assignment: CDR1 SEHNR and CDR2 FQNEAQ (reference sequence). This CDR3 comprises 19 residues. With 5 bases removed from V and 2 bases from J, the gap between germline ends came to 25 bases. In DNA, the CDR3 is TGTGCCAGCAGCCCTGTGGTTGGGGTAGGAGGTGGTCCCTACAATGAGCAGTTCTTC. This codes for CASSPVVGVGGGPYNEQFF.

This chain links TRBV7-2 with TRBJ2-2, with 9 bases lining up with TRBD1. This CDR3 is 15 amino acids long. Looked up from germline, CDR1 is SGHTA and CDR2 is FQGNSA. With V trimmed by 6 bases and J by 2 bases, 4 bases remained unmatched. The CDR3 sequence is CASSVQGANTGELFF. The CDR3 DNA sequence: TGTGCCAGCAGTGTACAGGGGGCCAACACCGGGGAGCTGTTTTTT.

This clone has a handful of counts. This sequence joins TRBV5-5 and TRBJ1-5; 8 bases agree with TRBD1. Losses at the gene ends were 4 bases for V and 5 bases for J; bases not matched to a gene: 5. Per germline, CDR1 SGHKS and CDR2 YYEKEE (reference sequence). This CDR3 comprises 14 residues. The CDR3 region has the DNA TGTGCCAGCAGCGCGGGACAGGCGGATCAGCCCCAGCATTTT. Residues: CASSAGQADQPQHF.

This clone was seen more than once but under ten times. The chain has TRBV10-3 and TRBJ2-1, with TRBD2 matching 10 bases. Germline CDR1 and CDR2: ENHRY and SYGVKD. The length of the CDR3 is 13 residues. V shed 6 bases, J shed 7 bases, and the junction held 3 bases outside the gene matches. CDR3 sequence: CAIRLAGLNEQFF. Here the CDR3 DNA reads TGTGCCATCAGACTAGCGGGGTTGAATGAGCAGTTCTTC.

This clone has only a few counts. Because the CDR3's place on the DNA is in doubt, the DNA is left out and the CDR3 is given as listed by TCRdb. The CDR3: CASSVAPGAGTEVFF. The rearrangement links TRBV9 to TRBJ1-1; the table's D call of TRBD1 was not tested on the DNA. Germline CDR1 SGDLS, CDR2 YYNGEE. The CDR3 extends over 15 residues, inclusive of both ends.

This clone has just a few counts. One junction end does not reproduce the germline sequence, and a read error may be involved. The chain is built from TRBV30 and TRBJ2-1; 7 nucleotides match TRBD1. The CDR3 sequence is 14 residues long. CDR1 GTSNPN and CDR2 SVGIG come from the germline V gene (reference sequence). This CDR3 reads CAWGKWGTDKEQFF. Written as DNA, the CDR3 is TGTGCCTGGGGTAAATGGGGGACAGACAAAGAGCAGTTCTTC.

This chain connects TRBV30 to TRBJ2-5, with D unresolved. This CDR3 contains 12 residues. Deletions cut 8 bases from V and 0 bases from J, with 10 bases between. Germline CDR1 is GTSNPN and CDR2 is SVGIG (reference sequence). CDR3 sequence reads: CALRTHQETQYF. CDR3 DNA: TGTGCCCTTCGAACACACCAAGAGACCCAGTACTTC.

The rearrangement links TRBV7-9 to TRBJ1-2; TRBD1 might be the D (6 bases). Trimming left V 5 bases short and J 2 bases short, with 18 bases between. Germline CDR1 is SEHNR and CDR2 is FQNEAQ (reference sequence). This CDR3 has 16 residues. The CDR3 spells CASSPAWAGQNYGYTF. The CDR3 nucleotides are TGTGCCAGCAGCCCGGCATGGGCAGGACAGAACTATGGCTACACCTTC.

Only a few counts were recorded for this clone. This rearrangement joins TRBV5-1 to TRBJ2-3; 9 nucleotides line up with TRBD2. In germline, CDR1 is SGHRS, CDR2 YFSETQ. The V segment lost 1 base and the J segment 2 bases; nucleotides outside the gene matches: 14. This CDR3 spans 19 amino acids. CDR3 protein: CASSLWLAGVVGTTDTQYF. The CDR3 bases are TGCGCCAGCAGCTTGTGGTTAGCGGGAGTAGTAGGGACCACAGATACGCAGTATTTT.

The chain has TRBV6-6 and TRBJ1-6; D is undetermined. This CDR3 is 12 amino acids long. Trimming removed 6 bases from V and 9 bases from J, with 9 bases in between. Germline loops: CDR1 MNHNY, CDR2 SVGAGI (reference sequence). CDR3 residues: CASSPHGSPLHF. The CDR3 DNA reads as TGTGCCAGCAGCCCTCACGGTTCACCCCTCCACTTT.

The chain links TRBV5-1 to TRBJ1-2; maybe TRBD1 (6 bases). Germline V gene data show CDR1 as SGHRS and CDR2 as YFSETQ. CDR3 length equals 15 residues. V dropped 3 bases and J dropped 2 bases, with 14 bases sitting between them. CDR3 residues: CASSSVGQTNYGYTF. In DNA form, the CDR3 reads TGCGCCAGCAGCTCCGTAGGACAGACAAACTATGGCTACACCTTC.

This clone came up once. The CDR3 loop reads CASSPGQGAGYTF. CDR3 DNA sequence: TGTGCCAGTAGCCCGGGACAGGGTGCTGGCTACACCTTC. The V call is TRBV19, the J call TRBJ1-2; 9 bases agree with TRBD1. Looked up from germline, CDR1 is LNHDA and CDR2 is SQIVND (reference sequence). CDR3 length equals 13 residues. Trimming cost V 6 bases and J 7 bases; bases outside gene matches: 6.

The chain links TRBV7-9 to TRBJ2-7; 7 positions agree with TRBD2. CDR1 and CDR2 (germline): SEHNR, FQNEAQ (reference sequence). The CDR3 consists of 19 residues. Germline trimming cut 5 bases from V and 5 bases from J; bases unmatched to any gene: 24. Here the CDR3 reads CASSAVAFFTYAGANEQYF. CDR3 DNA sequence: TGTGCCAGCAGCGCTGTAGCTTTCTTTACCTATGCGGGAGCCAACGAGCAGTACTTC.

This clone was seen a few times. The V gene is TRBV5-1, the J gene TRBJ2-1, with a weak D call TRBD1 (5 bases). The germline V and J ends were trimmed by 0 bases and 6 bases, with 13 bases remaining between them. The CDR3 loop spans 15 amino acids. The germline V gene encodes CDR1 SGHRS and CDR2 YFSETQ. In nucleotides, the CDR3 is TGCGCCAGCAGCTTGGAGGGCAGGGCCCTCAATGAGCAGTTCTTC. Protein product: CASSLEGRALNEQFF.

Worth noting for this clone: Other DNA sequences of this sample code for an identical CDR3. This sequence joins TRBV10-3 and TRBJ2-3; D unclear. Trimming took off 3 bases at V and 6 bases at J, with 4 bases between the two ends. The CDR3 extends over 11 amino acids. Germline-derived CDR1 and CDR2 are ENHRY and SYGVKD. CDR3 sequence: CAISDLDTQYF. The CDR3 DNA follows: TGTGCCATCAGTGACTTGGATACGCAGTATTTT.

The rearrangement links TRBV28 to TRBJ2-7; 14 nucleotides agree with TRBD2. Germline V gene data show CDR1 as MDHEN and CDR2 as SYDVKM. The CDR3 spans 14 residues. V trimming: 7 bases; J trimming: 3 bases; junction bases outside the gene matches: 2. CDR3 nucleotides: TGTGCCAGCAAGGGGACTAGCGGGAGCTACGAGCAGTACTTC. Residues: CASKGTSGSYEQYF.

This chain links TRBV28 with TRBJ2-3; tentatively, D is TRBD1 (6 bases). This CDR3 has 13 residues. The germline V gene encodes CDR1 MDHEN and CDR2 SYDVKM. V dropped 6 bases and J dropped 3 bases, with 10 bases sitting between them. The CDR3 sequence is CASRSQGTDTQYF. The CDR3 region has the DNA TGTGCCAGCAGATCGCAGGGGACAGATACGCAGTATTTT.

A few counts support this clone. V gene TRBV9 combines with J gene TRBJ2-1; possibly TRBD2 for D (5 bases). Germline CDR1 is SGDLS and CDR2 is YYNGEE. V lost 0 bases, J lost 4 bases, and 17 bases lay in between. This CDR3 has 17 amino acids. The CDR3 sequence: CASSVEWRRLHYNEQFF. CDR3 in DNA: TGTGCCAGCAGCGTAGAATGGAGGAGACTACATTACAATGAGCAGTTCTTC.

This clone was seen a few times. The V gene is TRBV10-3, the J gene TRBJ2-5; 12 nucleotides align to TRBD2. J lost 5 bases, V lost 2 bases, and 9 bases had no gene match. The CDR3 is 17 residues long. The germline V gene has CDR1 ENHRY and CDR2 SYGVKD. CDR3 in amino acids: CAISEGRTSGERETQYF. CDR3 bases: TGTGCCATCAGTGAGGGCAGGACTAGCGGGGAGCGGGAGACCCAGTACTTC.

This clone was counted a few times. V usage is TRBV7-9 and J usage is TRBJ1-6; 7 bases agree with TRBD1. Germline CDR1 is SEHNR and CDR2 is FQNEAQ (reference sequence). This CDR3 contains 14 residues. The V gene end was trimmed by 5 bases and the J gene end by 10 bases; junction bases not matched to a gene: 8. The CDR3 region has the DNA TGTGCCAGCAGCACCCGACAGGGAGGCTCACCCCTCCACTTT. Amino acids: CASSTRQGGSPLHF.

The J gene is TRBJ1-1, the V gene TRBV30, with a tentative D call TRBD1 (6 bases). The CDR3 has 13 residues. Per germline, CDR1 GTSNPN and CDR2 SVGIG (reference sequence). V gave up 3 bases and J gave up 1 base, with 9 bases separating them. In nucleotides, the CDR3 is TGTGCCTGGAGGACGGGACAGAACACTGAAGCTTTCTTT. It yields the protein CAWRTGQNTEAFF.

The chain employs TRBV30 and TRBJ2-7; D is possibly TRBD2 (5 bases). V dropped 7 bases and J dropped 4 bases, with 20 bases sitting between them. The CDR3 loop spans 14 amino acids. Germline loops: CDR1 GTSNPN, CDR2 SVGIG (reference sequence). CDR3 DNA: TGTGCCTACGGATTAGACGGAGGTGGGTACGAGCAGTACTTC. Encoded protein: CAYGLDGGGYEQYF.

This clone was counted only a few times. The rearrangement uses TRBV30 and TRBJ2-2; TRBD1 might be the D (6 bases). The CDR3 length is 15 residues. CDR1 is GTSNPN and CDR2 is SVGIG in the germline V gene (reference sequence). Between the trimmed V and J ends, which lost 4 bases and 5 bases, there was a span of 17 bases. CDR3 sequence: CAWTIRVGGTGELFF. CDR3 coding DNA: TGTGCCTGGACCATAAGAGTAGGGGGTACCGGGGAGCTGTTTTTT.